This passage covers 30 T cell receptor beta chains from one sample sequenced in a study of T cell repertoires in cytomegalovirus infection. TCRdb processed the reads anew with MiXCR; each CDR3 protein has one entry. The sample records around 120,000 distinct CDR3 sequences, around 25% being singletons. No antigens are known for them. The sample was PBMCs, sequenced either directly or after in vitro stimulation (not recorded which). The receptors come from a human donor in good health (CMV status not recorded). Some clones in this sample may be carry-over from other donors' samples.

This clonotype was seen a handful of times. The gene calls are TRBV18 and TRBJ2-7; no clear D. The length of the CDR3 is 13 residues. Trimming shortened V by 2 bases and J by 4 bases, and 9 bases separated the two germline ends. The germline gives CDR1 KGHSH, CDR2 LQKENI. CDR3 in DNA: TGTGCCAGCTCACCAGCTATCCAATACGAGCAGTACGTC. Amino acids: CASSPAIQYEQYV.

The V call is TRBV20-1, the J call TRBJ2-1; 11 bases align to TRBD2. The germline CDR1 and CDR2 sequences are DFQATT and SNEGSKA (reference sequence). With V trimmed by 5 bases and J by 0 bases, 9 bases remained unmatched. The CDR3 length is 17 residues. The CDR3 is CSARGPSGRSSYNEQFF. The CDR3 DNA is TGCAGTGCTCGCGGGCCTAGCGGGAGGAGCTCCTACAATGAGCAGTTCTTC.

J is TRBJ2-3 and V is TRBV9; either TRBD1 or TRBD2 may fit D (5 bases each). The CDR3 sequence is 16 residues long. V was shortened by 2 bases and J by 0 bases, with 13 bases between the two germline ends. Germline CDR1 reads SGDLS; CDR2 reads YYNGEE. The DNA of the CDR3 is TGTGCCAGCAGCGTCGCCGGGACCCAAAGCACAGATACGCAGTATTTT. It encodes CASSVAGTQSTDTQYF.

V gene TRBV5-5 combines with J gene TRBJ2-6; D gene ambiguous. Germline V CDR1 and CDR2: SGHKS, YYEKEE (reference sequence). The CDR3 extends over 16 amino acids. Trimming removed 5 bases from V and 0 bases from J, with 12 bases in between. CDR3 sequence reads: CASSENSPSGANVLTF. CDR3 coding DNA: TGTGCCAGCAGTGAGAACTCCCCCTCTGGGGCCAACGTCCTGACTTTC.

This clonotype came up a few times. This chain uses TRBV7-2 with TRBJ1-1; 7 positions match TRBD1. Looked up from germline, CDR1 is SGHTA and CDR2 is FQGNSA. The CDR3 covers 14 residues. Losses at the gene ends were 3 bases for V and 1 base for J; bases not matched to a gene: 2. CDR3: CASSFQGGNTEAFF. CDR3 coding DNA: TGTGCCAGCAGCTTCCAGGGGGGGAACACTGAAGCTTTCTTT.

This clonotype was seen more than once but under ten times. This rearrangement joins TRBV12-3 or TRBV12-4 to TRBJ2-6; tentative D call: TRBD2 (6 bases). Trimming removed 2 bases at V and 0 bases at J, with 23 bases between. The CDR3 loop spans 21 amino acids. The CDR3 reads CASSLKGGVVLSRSGANVLTF. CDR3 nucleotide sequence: TGTGCCAGCAGTTTAAAAGGAGGGGTCGTTTTATCCCGCTCTGGGGCCAACGTCCTGACTTTC.

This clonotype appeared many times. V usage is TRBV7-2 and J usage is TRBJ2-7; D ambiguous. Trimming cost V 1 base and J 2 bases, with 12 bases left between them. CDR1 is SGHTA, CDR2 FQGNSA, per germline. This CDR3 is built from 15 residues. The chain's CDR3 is CASSLGPLVAYEQYF. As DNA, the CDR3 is TGTGCCAGCAGCTTAGGGCCGTTGGTGGCCTACGAGCAGTACTTC.

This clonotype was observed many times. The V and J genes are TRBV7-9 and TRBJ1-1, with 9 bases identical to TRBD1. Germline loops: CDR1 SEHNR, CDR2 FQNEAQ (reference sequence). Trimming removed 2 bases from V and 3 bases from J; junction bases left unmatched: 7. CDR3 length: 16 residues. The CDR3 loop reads CASSLNPRTGDTEAFF. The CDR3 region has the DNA TGTGCCAGCAGCTTAAACCCCCGGACAGGGGACACTGAAGCTTTCTTT.

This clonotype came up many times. CDR3 coding DNA: TGTGCCAGCAGCCCGTCAGGGGGGCTTGGGGCCAACGTCCTGACTTTC. It yields the protein CASSPSGGLGANVLTF. The genes are TRBV7-3 and TRBJ2-6; D possibly corresponds to TRBD1 (7 bases). The germline V gene encodes CDR1 SGHTA and CDR2 FQGTGA. V lost 5 bases and J 3 bases, leaving 14 bases between the germline ends. CDR3 length: 16 residues.

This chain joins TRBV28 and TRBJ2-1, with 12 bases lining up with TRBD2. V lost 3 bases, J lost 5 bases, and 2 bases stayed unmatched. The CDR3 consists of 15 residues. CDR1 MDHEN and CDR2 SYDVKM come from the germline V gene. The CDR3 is CASSFGLAGNNEQFF. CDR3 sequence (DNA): TGTGCCAGCAGTTTTGGACTAGCGGGAAACAATGAGCAGTTCTTC.

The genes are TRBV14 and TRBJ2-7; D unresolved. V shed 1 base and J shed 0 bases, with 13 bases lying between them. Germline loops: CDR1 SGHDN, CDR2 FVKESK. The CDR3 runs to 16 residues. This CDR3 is CASSQVWAPSSYEQYF. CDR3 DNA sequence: TGTGCCAGCAGCCAAGTTTGGGCACCGAGCTCCTACGAGCAGTACTTC.

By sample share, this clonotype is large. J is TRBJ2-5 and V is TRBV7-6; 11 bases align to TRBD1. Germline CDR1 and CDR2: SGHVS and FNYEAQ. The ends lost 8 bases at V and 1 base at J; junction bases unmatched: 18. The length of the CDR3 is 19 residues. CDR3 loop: CASRKDGRGQGAVQETQYF. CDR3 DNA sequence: TGTGCCAGCCGAAAAGACGGGCGTGGACAGGGGGCAGTCCAAGAGACCCAGTACTTC.

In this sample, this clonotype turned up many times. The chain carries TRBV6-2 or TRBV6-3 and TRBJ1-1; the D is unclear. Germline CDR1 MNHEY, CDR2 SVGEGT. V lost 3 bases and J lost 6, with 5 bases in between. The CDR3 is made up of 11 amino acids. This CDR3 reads CASSYSAEAFF. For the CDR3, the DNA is TGTGCCAGCAGTTATAGCGCTGAAGCTTTCTTT.

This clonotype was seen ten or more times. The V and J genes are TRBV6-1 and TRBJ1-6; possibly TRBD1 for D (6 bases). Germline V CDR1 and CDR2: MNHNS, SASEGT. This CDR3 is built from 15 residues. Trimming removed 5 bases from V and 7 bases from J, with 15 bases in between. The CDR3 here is CASSTSQGSNSPLHF. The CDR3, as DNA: TGTGCCAGCAGTACATCGCAGGGGAGCAATTCACCCCTCCACTTT.

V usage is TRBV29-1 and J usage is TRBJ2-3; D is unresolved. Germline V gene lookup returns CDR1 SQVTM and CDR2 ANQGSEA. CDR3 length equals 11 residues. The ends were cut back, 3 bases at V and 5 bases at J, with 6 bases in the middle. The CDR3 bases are TGCAGCGTTGACCTGGTAGATACGCAGTATTTT. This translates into CSVDLVDTQYF.

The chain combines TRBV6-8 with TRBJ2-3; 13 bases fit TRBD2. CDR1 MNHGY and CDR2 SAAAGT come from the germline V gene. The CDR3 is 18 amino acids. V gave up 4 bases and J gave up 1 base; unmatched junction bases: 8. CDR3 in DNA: TGTGCCAGCAGTTCCCCGGGACTAGCGGGATCACGCACAGATACGCAGTATTTT. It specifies CASSSPGLAGSRTDTQYF.

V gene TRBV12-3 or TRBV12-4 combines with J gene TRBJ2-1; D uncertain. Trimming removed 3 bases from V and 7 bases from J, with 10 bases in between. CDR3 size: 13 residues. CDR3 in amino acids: CASSFTRKNEQFF. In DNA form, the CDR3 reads TGTGCCAGCAGTTTCACCCGTAAGAATGAGCAGTTCTTC.

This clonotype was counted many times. The CDR3 region is CSARGLAGVTYEQYF. The CDR3 coding sequence is TGCAGTGCTAGAGGGCTAGCGGGAGTCACCTACGAGCAGTACTTC. The chain is built from TRBV20-1 and TRBJ2-7; 10 nucleotides match TRBD2. The CDR3 sequence is 15 residues long. The V gene end was trimmed by 1 base and the J gene end by 2 bases; junction bases not matched to a gene: 5. In germline, CDR1 is DFQATT, CDR2 SNEGSKA (reference sequence).

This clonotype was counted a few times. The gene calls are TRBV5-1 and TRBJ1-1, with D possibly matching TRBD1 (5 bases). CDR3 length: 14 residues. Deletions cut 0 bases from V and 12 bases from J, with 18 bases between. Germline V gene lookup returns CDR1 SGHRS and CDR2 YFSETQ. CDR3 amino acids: CASSLGGVSGSPFF. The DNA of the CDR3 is TGCGCCAGCAGCTTGGGGGGTGTATCAGGGAGCCCTTTCTTT.

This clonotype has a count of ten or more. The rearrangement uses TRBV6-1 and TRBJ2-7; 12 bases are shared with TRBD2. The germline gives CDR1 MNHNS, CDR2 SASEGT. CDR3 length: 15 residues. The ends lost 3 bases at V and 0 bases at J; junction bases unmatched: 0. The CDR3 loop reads CASSETSGSSYEQYV. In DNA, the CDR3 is TGTGCCAGCAGTGAGACTAGCGGGAGCTCCTACGAGCAGTACGTC.

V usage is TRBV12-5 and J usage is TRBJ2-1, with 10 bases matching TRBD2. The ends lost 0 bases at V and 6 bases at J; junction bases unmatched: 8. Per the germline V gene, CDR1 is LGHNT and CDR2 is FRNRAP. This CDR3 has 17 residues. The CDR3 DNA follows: TGTGCTAGTGGTTTGGTACTTGGAGCGGGGGGGGGCAATGAGCAGTTCTTC. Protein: CASGLVLGAGGGNEQFF. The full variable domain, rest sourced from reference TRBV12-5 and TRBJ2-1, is DARVTQTPRHKVTEMGQEVTMRCQPILGHNTVFWYRQTMMQGLELLAYFRNRAPLDDSGMPKDRFSAEMPDATLATLKIQPSEPRDSAVYFCASGLVLGAGGGNEQFFGPGTRLTVL.

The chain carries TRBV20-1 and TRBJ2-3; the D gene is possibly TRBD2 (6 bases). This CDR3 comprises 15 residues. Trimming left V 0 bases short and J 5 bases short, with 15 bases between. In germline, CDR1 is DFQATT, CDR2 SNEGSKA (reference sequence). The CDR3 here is CSARDWRAVQDTQYF. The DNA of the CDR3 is TGCAGTGCTAGAGATTGGAGGGCAGTGCAAGATACGCAGTATTTT.

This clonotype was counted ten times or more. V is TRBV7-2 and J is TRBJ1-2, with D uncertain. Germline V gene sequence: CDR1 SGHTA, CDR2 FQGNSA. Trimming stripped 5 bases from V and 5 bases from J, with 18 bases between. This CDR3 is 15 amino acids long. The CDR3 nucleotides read TGTGCCAGCAGCCCCGCGGTCGGTCGAAGTTATGGCTACACCTTC. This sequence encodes CASSPAVGRSYGYTF.

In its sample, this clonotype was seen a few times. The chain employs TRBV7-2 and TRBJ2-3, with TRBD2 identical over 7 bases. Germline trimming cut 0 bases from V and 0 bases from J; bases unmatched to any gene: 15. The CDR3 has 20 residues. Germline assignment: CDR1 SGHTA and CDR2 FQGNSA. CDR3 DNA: TGTGCCAGCAGCTTAGCGCTGGGTAGCGGGCTCCTTCTGAGCACAGATACGCAGTATTTT. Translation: CASSLALGSGLLLSTDTQYF.

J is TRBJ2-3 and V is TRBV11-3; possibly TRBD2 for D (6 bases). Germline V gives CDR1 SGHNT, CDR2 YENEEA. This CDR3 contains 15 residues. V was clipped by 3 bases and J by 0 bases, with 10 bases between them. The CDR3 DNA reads TGTGCCAGCAGCTTCCGGAGCGGGAGCACAGATACGCAGTATTTT. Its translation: CASSFRSGSTDTQYF. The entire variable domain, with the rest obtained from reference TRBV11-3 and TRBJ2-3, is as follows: EAGVVQSPRYKIIEKKQPVAFWCNPISGHNTLYWYLQNLGQGPELLIRYENEEAVDDSQLPKDRFSAERLKGVDSTLKIQPAELGDSAVYLCASSFRSGSTDTQYFGPGTRLTVL.

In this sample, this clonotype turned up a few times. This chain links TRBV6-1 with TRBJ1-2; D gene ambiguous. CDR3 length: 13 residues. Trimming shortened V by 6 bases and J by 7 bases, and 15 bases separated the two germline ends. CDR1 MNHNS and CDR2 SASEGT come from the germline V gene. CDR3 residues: CASSPDWERGYTF. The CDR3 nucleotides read TGTGCCAGCAGCCCGGACTGGGAGCGTGGCTACACCTTC.

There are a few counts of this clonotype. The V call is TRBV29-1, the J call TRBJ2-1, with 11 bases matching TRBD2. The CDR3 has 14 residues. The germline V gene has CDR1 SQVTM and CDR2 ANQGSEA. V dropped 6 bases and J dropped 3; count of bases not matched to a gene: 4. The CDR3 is CSVSLAGGYNEQFF. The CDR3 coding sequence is TGCAGCGTGAGTCTAGCGGGAGGCTACAATGAGCAGTTCTTC.

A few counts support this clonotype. This CDR3 is CATSDAVLGDTQYF. CDR3 in DNA: TGTGCCACCAGTGACGCAGTCCTCGGAGATACGCAGTATTTT. The chain uses TRBV24-1 and TRBJ2-3, with D unclear. The CDR3 spans 14 residues. Looked up from germline, CDR1 is KGHDR and CDR2 is SFDVKD. Between the trimmed V and J ends, which lost 4 bases and 5 bases, there was a span of 12 bases.

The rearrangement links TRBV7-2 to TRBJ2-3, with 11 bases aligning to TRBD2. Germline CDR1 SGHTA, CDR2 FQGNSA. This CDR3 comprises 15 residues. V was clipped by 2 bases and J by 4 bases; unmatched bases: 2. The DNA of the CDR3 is TGTGCCAGCAGCTTAACTAGCGGGAGCGCAGATACGCAGTATTTT. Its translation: CASSLTSGSADTQYF.

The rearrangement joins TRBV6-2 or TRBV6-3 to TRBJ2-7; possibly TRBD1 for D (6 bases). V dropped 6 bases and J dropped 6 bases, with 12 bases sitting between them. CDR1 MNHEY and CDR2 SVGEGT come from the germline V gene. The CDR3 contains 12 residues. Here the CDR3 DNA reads TGTGCCAGCAGCACCGGGACACTCGAGCAGTACTTC. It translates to CASSTGTLEQYF.